This T cell receptor beta chain was obtained from a study of regulatory T cells in long-lasting Graves disease. Study outcomes and limitations: Under persistent disease, TRBV28, TRBJ1-2 and TRBJ2-5 were used preferentially. Reduced TCR diversity was observed in persistent Graves' patients versus newly diagnosed patients. In persistent patients, shared public clonotypes (under 3,000) outnumbered those in new patients (roughly 1,000).

PBMCs provided the RNA from which the TCR library was made. Guidelines of the American Thyroid Association were used to diagnose Graves' disease. TCRdb analysed the reads with MiXCR anew, one entry per CDR3 protein. The data contain over 850 distinct CDR3 sequences, around 90% of them seen just once; the ten biggest clones take up more than 9%. Germline V gives CDR1 MNHEY, CDR2 SVGEGT. The ends were cut back, 2 bases at V and 9 bases at J, with 8 bases in the middle. This CDR3 contains 12 residues. Note on this clonotype: Its antigen is not known.

This clonotype originated in a young man with Graves disease. The V call is TRBV6-2 or TRBV6-3, the J call TRBJ2-1; the D is unclear. This material consisted of peripheral blood mononuclear cells (PBMCs), taken with antithyroid drug treatment, in newly diagnosed or persistent Graves disease (not recorded which). The DNA of the CDR3 is TGTGCCAGCAGTTACGGGTGGGCTGAGCAGTTCTTC. It codes for CASSYGWAEQFF.